This is a list of T cell receptor beta chains from one sample in a study of a mutant IDH1 vaccine in newly diagnosed glioma. The table came from immunoSEQ multiplex PCR; TCRdb's copy has only in-frame clones and leaves some out. Here the sample spans roughly 38,000 clones, about 78% being singletons. The antigens these receptors bind are not known. The sample was PBMCs, taken from a glioma patient whose treatment included an IDH1 peptide vaccine. Every receptor here comes from a woman aged 40 to 50 with glioma. Some clones in this sample may be carry-over from other donors' samples. Each CDR3 is given with its conserved first and last residue. D genes are given only for firm matches. Size tells how often a clone was seen (once, few, many) or the class of an expanded clone, and some rows leave it out.

TRBJ1-2 | TRBV9 | NA | NA | TGTGCCAGCAGCTCCAGGGATGGCTACACCTTC | CASSSRDGYTF
TRBJ2-1 | TRBV7-9 | NA | NA | TGTGCCAGCAGCTCACTACTCTCTAATGAGCAGTTCTTC | CASSSLLSNEQFF
TRBJ2-3 | TRBV5-1 | NA | NA | TGCGCCAGCAGCTTGGGAGGGGATACGCAGTATTTT | CASSLGGDTQYF
TRBJ2-7 | TRBV5-6 | TRBD2 | NA | TGTGCCAGCAGCGGGACTCTAGCGGTCCCTCCCTACGAGCAGTACTTC | CASSGTLAVPPYEQYF
TRBJ1-1 | TRBV29-1 | NA | NA | TGCAGCGTTGGGGACGGAAAGAACACTGAAGCTTTCTTT | CSVGDGKNTEAFF
TRBJ1-5 | TRBV4-1 | NA | NA | TGCGCCAGCAGCCAAGACGCCTCCACGGATCAGCCCCAGCATTTT | CASSQDASTDQPQHF
TRBJ2-1 | TRBV5-4 | TRBD2 | NA | TGTGCCAGCAGCTTGTCTCGGCGGGGGGGCTTCAATGAGCAGTTCTTC | CASSLSRRGGFNEQFF
TRBJ1-1 | TRBV2 | NA | NA | TGTGCCAGCAGTGACATCCCGGACGGCACTGAAGCTTTCTTT | CASSDIPDGTEAFF
TRBJ2-5 | TRBV4-1 | TRBD2 | once | TGCGCCGCGGCACTAGCGATTCAAGAGACCCAGTACTTC | CAAALAIQETQYF
TRBJ2-7 | TRBV6-5 | NA | NA | TGTGCCAGCCGGGCAGGGTTTAAGGACGAGCAGTACTTC | CASRAGFKDEQYF
TRBJ2-7 | TRBV5-6 | NA | NA | TGTGCCAGCAGCTTGTACTCGGGTTACGAGCAGTACTTC | CASSLYSGYEQYF
TRBJ1-1 | TRBV30 | NA | once | TGTGCCTGGAGTGTAAAAATGGCTTTCTTT | CAWSVKMAFF
TRBJ1-4 | TRBV10-3 | NA | once | TGTGCCATCAGTGAGTCCGGAACTAATGAAAAACTGTTTTTT | CAISESGTNEKLFF
TRBJ2-7 | TRBV5-1 | NA | once | TGCGCCAGCAGCTTGGGCAGCAACTACGAGCAGTACTTC | CASSLGSNYEQYF
TRBJ1-1 | TRBV7-2 | NA | NA | TGTGCCAGCAGCTTATCAAGGAACACTGAAGCTTTCTTT | CASSLSRNTEAFF
TRBJ1-4 | TRBV27 | NA | NA | TGTGCCAGCAGTTTTAAGGTGGAGAATGAAAAACTGTTTTTT | CASSFKVENEKLFF
TRBJ1-1 | TRBV5-8 | NA | NA | TGTGCCAGCAGCTTGGATTACATCAGGGGCACTGAAGCTTTCTTT | CASSLDYIRGTEAFF
TRBJ1-2 | TRBV2 | TRBD1 | NA | TGTGCCAGTTACCCGTGGCAAGGGACAGGGGGTGGCTACACCTTC | CASYPWQGTGGGYTF
TRBJ1-2 | TRBV5-8 | TRBD1 | NA | TGTGCCAGCAGCCCCGGACAGGGGATGAGGGGCTACACCTTC | CASSPGQGMRGYTF
TRBJ1-1 | TRBV9 | NA | NA | TGTGCCAGCAGCTTGGGGACACCCAACACTGAAGCTTTCTTT | CASSLGTPNTEAFF
TRBJ1-1 | TRBV29-1 | NA | NA | TGCAGCGTTGACCCAGGGCAGGGAGGAAACCCTGAAGCTTTCTTT | CSVDPGQGGNPEAFF
TRBJ2-3 | TRBV7-3 | TRBD2 | NA | TGTGCCAGCAGCTTAACGTTCGGCGGGGGGATGGATACGCAGTATTTT | CASSLTFGGGMDTQYF
TRBJ2-3 | TRBV11-2 | TRBD2 | NA | TGTGTCACCGGACCGCGGGGGGCCACAGATACGCAGTATTTT | CVTGPRGATDTQYF
TRBJ2-7 | TRBV5-6 | TRBD1 | NA | TGTGCCAGCAGCTGGGGGACAGGTCGCCTAACTACCTACGAGCAGTACTTC | CASSWGTGRLTTYEQYF
TRBJ2-3 | TRBV29-1 | TRBD1 | NA | TGCAGCGTTACAACGGGACAGAGGTTTTCAACAGATACGCAGTATTTT | CSVTTGQRFSTDTQYF
TRBJ2-3 | TRBV10-1 | NA | few | TGCGCCAGCAGTTCACCGGGCACAGATACGCAGTATTTT | CASSSPGTDTQYF
TRBJ2-3 | TRBV5-6 | TRBD1 | NA | TGTGCCAGCAGCCGTCCCGGGACAGGGCCGGTTGGGTTAGATACGCAGTATTTT | CASSRPGTGPVGLDTQYF
TRBJ1-4 | TRBV30 | NA | NA | TGTGCCTGGCTTCAGTCAACTAATGAAAAACTGTTTTTT | CAWLQSTNEKLFF
TRBJ2-7 | TRBV14 | TRBD2 | NA | TGTGCCAGCAGCCGAGGTGGCCGGGAGGGGCGCTACGAGCAGTACTTC | CASSRGGREGRYEQYF
TRBJ2-7 | TRBV5-1 | NA | NA | TGCGCCAGCAGCTTCGGCGCTTACGAGCAGTACTTC | CASSFGAYEQYF
TRBJ2-7 | TRBV5-1 | TRBD2 | NA | TGCGCCAGCAGCTCGGGACTAGCGGGCTACGAGCAGTACTTC | CASSSGLAGYEQYF
TRBJ1-6 | TRBV10-3 | TRBD1 | NA | TGTGCCATCAGTTCGGGACAGGGACCAAGATCACCCCTCCACTTT | CAISSGQGPRSPLHF
TRBJ1-5 | TRBV7-8 | NA | NA | TGTGCCAGTGCCGGGGACAAAAGTCGCAATCAGCCCCAGCATTTT | CASAGDKSRNQPQHF
TRBJ1-2 | TRBV6-5 | NA | NA | TGTGCCAGCAGCCCTATCGGTGGGCACTATGGCTACACCTTC | CASSPIGGHYGYTF
TRBJ1-1 | TRBV15 | NA | NA | TGTGCCACCAGCACGGGGACAAGCTACACTGAAGCTTTCTTT | CATSTGTSYTEAFF
TRBJ1-2 | TRBV7-6 | TRBD1 | NA | TGTGCCAGCAGCCATTCAACAGGGGGCGGCTATGGCTACACCTTC | CASSHSTGGGYGYTF
TRBJ1-5 | TRBV6-1 | NA | once | TGTGCCAGCAGTGAAAGTCCTACGGGGAATCAGCCCCAGCATTTT | CASSESPTGNQPQHF
TRBJ2-5 | TRBV25-1 | NA | NA | TGTGCCAGCAATGTGGGGGCTTGGGAGACCCAGTACTTC | CASNVGAWETQYF
TRBJ2-7 | TRBV5-4 | TRBD1 | NA | TGTGCCAGCAGCTTGGGCCGGGACAGGGCCTCAGGGCAGTACTTC | CASSLGRDRASGQYF
TRBJ1-1 | TRBV6-1 | NA | NA | TGTGCCAGCAGTGAATCGGCAGGGATGAACACTGAAGCTTTCTTT | CASSESAGMNTEAFF
TRBJ1-3 | TRBV9 | NA | NA | TGTGCCAGCAGCGCCCGGGGAGCTGGAAACACCATATATTTT | CASSARGAGNTIYF
TRBJ1-2 | TRBV6-5 | NA | NA | TGTGCCAGCAGTTACTCGTATAGGGGGAACTATGGCTACACCTTC | CASSYSYRGNYGYTF
TRBJ2-7 | TRBV6-5 | NA | NA | TGTGCCAGCAGCAGGGACGTCCCCTACGAGCAGTACTTC | CASSRDVPYEQYF